This TCR beta chain is from a study of blood T cell repertoires in COVID-19. Study-wide background: Sources were T cells, B-cell-depleted T cells, or PBMCs; the material itself was cDNA or gDNA.

This CDR3 is built from 13 residues. Between the trimmed V and J ends, which lost 3 bases and 0 bases, there was a span of 8 bases. Looked up from germline, CDR1 is GTSNPN and CDR2 is SVGIG (reference sequence). TCRdb keeps only in-frame clones here, not all; method: immunoSEQ multiplex PCR. The table has some 140,000 clones, around 76% seen once. The rearrangement links TRBV30 to TRBJ1-1, with D possibly being TRBD1 (6 bases). The clonotype originates from an older man with acute or convalescent COVID-19. The sample was peripheral blood. The CDR3 reads CAWRDSLNTEAFF. The CDR3 bases are TGTGCCTGGAGGGACAGCTTGAACACTGAAGCTTTCTTT.